This T cell receptor (beta chain) was profiled in a study of response to subunit inactivated influenza vaccine. Study-level findings and limits: It was the authors' suggestion that each seasonal influenza vaccination recruits few new T cells.

This CDR3 has 17 amino acids. V was pared by 2 bases and J by 1 base, with 4 bases of the junction left unmatched. Germline assignment: CDR1 KGHDR and CDR2 SFDVKD. TCRdb reprocessed the RT-PCR reads with MiXCR, giving one entry per CDR3 protein. Of about 300,000 distinct CDR3 sequences in the sample, 20% to 25% were seen once. Note on this clonotype: Antigen: not known.

The source of this sequence is a man aged 50 to 69 who received an inactivated influenza vaccine. The chain couples TRBV24-1 to TRBJ2-1; TRBD2 agrees at 10 bases. Sequences were derived from PBMCs from blood, sampled about 20 months after vaccination. The CDR3 coding sequence is TGTGCCACCAGTGATTCCGGGACTAGCGTATCCTACAATGAGCAGTTCTTC. This encodes CATSDSGTSVSYNEQFF.